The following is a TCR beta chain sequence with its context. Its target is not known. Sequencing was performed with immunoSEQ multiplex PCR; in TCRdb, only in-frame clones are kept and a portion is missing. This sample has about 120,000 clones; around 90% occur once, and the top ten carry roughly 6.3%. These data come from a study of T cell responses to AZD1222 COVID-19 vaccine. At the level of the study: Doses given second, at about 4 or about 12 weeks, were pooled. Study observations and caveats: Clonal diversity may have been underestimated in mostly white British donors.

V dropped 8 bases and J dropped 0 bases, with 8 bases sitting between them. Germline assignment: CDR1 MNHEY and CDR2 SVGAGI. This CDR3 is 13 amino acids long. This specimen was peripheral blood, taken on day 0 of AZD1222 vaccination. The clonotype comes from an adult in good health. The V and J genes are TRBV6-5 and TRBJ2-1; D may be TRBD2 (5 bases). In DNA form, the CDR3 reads TGTGCCAGCTCGGGAAGCTCCTACAATGAGCAGTTCTTC. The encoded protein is CASSGSSYNEQFF.